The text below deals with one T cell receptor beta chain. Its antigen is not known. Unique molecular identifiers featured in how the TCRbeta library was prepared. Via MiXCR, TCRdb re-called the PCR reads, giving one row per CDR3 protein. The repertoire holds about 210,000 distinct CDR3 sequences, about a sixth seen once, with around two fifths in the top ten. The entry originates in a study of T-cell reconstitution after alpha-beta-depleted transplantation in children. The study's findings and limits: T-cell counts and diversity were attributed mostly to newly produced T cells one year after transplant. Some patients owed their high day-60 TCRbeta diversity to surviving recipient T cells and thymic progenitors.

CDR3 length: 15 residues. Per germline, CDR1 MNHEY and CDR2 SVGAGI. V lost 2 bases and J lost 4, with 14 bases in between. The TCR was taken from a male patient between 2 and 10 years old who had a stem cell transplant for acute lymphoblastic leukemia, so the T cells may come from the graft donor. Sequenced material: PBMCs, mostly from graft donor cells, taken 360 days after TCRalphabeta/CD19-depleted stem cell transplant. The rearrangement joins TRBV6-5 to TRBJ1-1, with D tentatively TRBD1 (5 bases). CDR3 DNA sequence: TGTGCCAGCAGTTACGGGAGTTCCGGGGGCACTGAAGCTTTCTTT. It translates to CASSYGSSGGTEAFF.